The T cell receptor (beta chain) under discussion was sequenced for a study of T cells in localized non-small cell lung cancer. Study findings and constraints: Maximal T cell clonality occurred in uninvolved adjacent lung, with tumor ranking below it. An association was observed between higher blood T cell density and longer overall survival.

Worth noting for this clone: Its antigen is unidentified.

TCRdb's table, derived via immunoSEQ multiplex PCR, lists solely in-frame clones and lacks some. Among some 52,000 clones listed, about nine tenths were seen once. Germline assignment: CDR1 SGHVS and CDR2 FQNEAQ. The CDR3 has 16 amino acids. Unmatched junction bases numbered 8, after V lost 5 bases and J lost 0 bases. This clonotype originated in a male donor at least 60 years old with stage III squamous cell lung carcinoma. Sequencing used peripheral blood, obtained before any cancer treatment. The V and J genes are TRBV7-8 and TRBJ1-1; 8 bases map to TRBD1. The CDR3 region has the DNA TGTGCCAGCAGCCCCAGACAGGGGTTAATGAACACTGAAGCTTTCTTT. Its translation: CASSPRQGLMNTEAFF.